The next 21 T cell receptor beta chains were all read from a single sample in a study of blood T cell repertoires in COVID-19. Generated by immunoSEQ multiplex PCR, the TCRdb table keeps only in-frame clones and is missing some. The sample carries roughly 250,000 clones, 88% recorded once. Sequenced sample: peripheral blood. These receptors were taken from a middle-aged woman who had recovered from COVID-19.

The chain uses TRBV3-1 (or the pseudogene TRBV3-2) and TRBJ1-1, with D possibly being TRBD1 (5 bases). Germline V gene sequence: CDR1 LGHDT, CDR2 YNNKEL (reference sequence). The germline V and J ends were trimmed by 4 bases and 0 bases, with 21 bases remaining between them. This CDR3 has 18 residues. This CDR3 reads CASSPPVVGGGVNTEAFF. DNA for the CDR3: TGTGCCAGCAGCCCCCCCGTCGTTGGGGGGGGTGTGAACACTGAAGCTTTCTTT.

The chain carries TRBV29-1 and TRBJ2-3, with D possibly being TRBD1 (6 bases). Germline V lookup: CDR1 SQVTM, CDR2 ANQGSEA. Trimming stripped 2 bases from V and 3 bases from J, with 12 bases between. The length of the CDR3 is 14 residues. The CDR3 bases are TGCAGCGTTGAATTCAGGGGAAGGACAGATACGCAGTATTTT. It is translated as CSVEFRGRTDTQYF.

This rearrangement joins TRBV19 to TRBJ2-7; 9 nucleotides match TRBD1. CDR3 size: 13 residues. Trimming cost V 10 bases and J 4 bases; bases outside gene matches: 8. Germline values: CDR1 LNHDA, CDR2 SQIVND (reference sequence). CDR3 DNA: TGTGCCACTATCGGACAGGGGTGGTACGAGCAGTACTTC. Translation gives CATIGQGWYEQYF.

V usage is TRBV7-3 and J usage is TRBJ2-2; tentative D call: TRBD2 (7 bases). CDR1 is SGHTA, CDR2 FQGTGA, per germline. With 5 bases removed from V and 2 bases from J, the gap between germline ends came to 15 bases. The CDR3 sequence is 16 residues long. The CDR3 bases are TGTGCCAGCAGCCCCCTGGGGGGGCGAAACACCGGGGAGCTGTTTTTT. It translates to CASSPLGGRNTGELFF. Looking up the rest from reference TRBV7-3 and TRBJ2-2 gives the full variable domain: GAGVSQTPSNKVTEKGKYVELRCDPISGHTALYWYRQSLGQGPEFLIYFQGTGAADDSGLPNDRFFAVRPEGSVSTLKIQRTERGDSAVYLCASSPLGGRNTGELFFGEGSRLTVL.

This clone turned up a few times. The chain has TRBV6-1 and TRBJ2-4; D is possibly TRBD2 (8 bases). CDR3 size: 19 residues. Germline V lookup: CDR1 MNHNS, CDR2 SASEGT. The V end was cut by 4 bases, the J end by 0 bases, with 22 bases between. In DNA, the CDR3 is TGTGCCAGCAGTGGGGGGACAGCGCTAGCGGGTCTAGCCAAAAACATTCAGTACTTC. Translated: CASSGGTALAGLAKNIQYF.

J is TRBJ2-1 and V is TRBV30; a possible D gene is TRBD1 (5 bases). V was shortened by 1 base and J by 6 bases, with 16 bases between the two germline ends. Per germline, CDR1 GTSNPN and CDR2 SVGIG (reference sequence). CDR3 size: 15 residues. Written as DNA, the CDR3 is TGTGCCTGGAGTGGGGGCAGGGTGGCGGTCAATGAGCAGTTCTTC. It codes for CAWSGGRVAVNEQFF.

The J gene is TRBJ2-2, the V gene TRBV9; 7 bases agree with TRBD1. CDR1 is SGDLS, CDR2 YYNGEE, per germline. The J segment lost 5 bases and the V segment lost 0 bases, leaving 7 bases of the junction unmatched. There are 16 residues in the CDR3. The chain's CDR3 is CASSVVDRVETGELFF. CDR3 DNA: TGTGCCAGCAGCGTAGTTGACAGGGTAGAGACCGGGGAGCTGTTTTTT.

In this sample, this clone turned up once. The chain joins TRBV5-4 to TRBJ1-5; perhaps TRBD1 as D (6 bases). The ends were cut back, 2 bases at V and 7 bases at J, with 13 bases in the middle. The CDR3 totals 14 residues. Per the germline V gene, CDR1 is SGHNT and CDR2 is YYREEE (reference sequence). Here the CDR3 reads CASSFGGRGQPQHF. CDR3 DNA sequence: TGTGCCAGCAGCTTCGGGGGGCGCGGACAGCCCCAGCATTTT.

V is TRBV5-6 and J is TRBJ1-2; 7 positions agree with TRBD1. The germline CDR1 and CDR2 sequences are SGHDT and YYEEEE. With V trimmed by 0 bases and J by 3 bases, 5 bases remained unmatched. The CDR3 covers 15 residues. The CDR3, as DNA: TGTGCCAGCAGCTTGGCCAGGGGGACCTACTATGGCTACACCTTC. Translation gives CASSLARGTYYGYTF.

V usage is TRBV5-4 and J usage is TRBJ2-3, with 9 bases aligning to TRBD2. The length of the CDR3 is 16 residues. Losses at the gene ends were 4 bases for V and 4 bases for J; bases not matched to a gene: 10. Germline lookup yields CDR1 SGHNT and CDR2 YYREEE (reference sequence). CDR3 sequence (DNA): TGTGCCAGCAGCCTTGGGCGGGAGGGCGCCGCAGATACGCAGTATTTT. Translating it yields CASSLGREGAADTQYF.

The chain has TRBV29-1 and TRBJ1-2; D might be TRBD1 (5 bases). The CDR3 contains 14 residues. CDR1 and CDR2 from the germline V gene are SQVTM and ANQGSEA. Trimming pared 7 bases from V and 4 bases from J, leaving 19 bases between. The CDR3 sequence is CSAGGTRRGYGYTF. In DNA, the CDR3 is TGCAGCGCCGGCGGGACCCGCCGGGGCTATGGCTACACCTTC.

The J gene is TRBJ2-1, the V gene TRBV27; TRBD1 agrees at 8 bases. The CDR3 runs to 13 residues. J was trimmed by 7 bases and V by 6 bases; bases with no gene match: 5. Germline values: CDR1 MNHEY, CDR2 SMNVEV (reference sequence). In DNA form, the CDR3 reads TGTGCCAGCAGCTACGACAGGGGAAATGAGCAGTTCTTC. Its translation is CASSYDRGNEQFF.

The chain links TRBV27 to TRBJ2-1; perhaps TRBD2 as D (6 bases). This CDR3 has 15 amino acids. Germline-derived CDR1 and CDR2 are MNHEY and SMNVEV (reference sequence). The V and J ends lost 3 bases and 8 bases respectively, with 17 bases between them. Written as DNA, the CDR3 is TGTGCCAGCAGTTTCGGGGACTCGGTTGGGGATGAGCAGTTCTTC. Translation: CASSFGDSVGDEQFF.

This clone was seen once. This chain connects TRBV15 to TRBJ1-2, with a tentative D call TRBD1 (6 bases). The CDR3 covers 16 residues. The V gene's germline CDR1 is LNHNV and CDR2 YYDKDF (reference sequence). V was cut by 0 bases and J by 2 bases, with 13 bases left in between. The CDR3 DNA sequence: TGTGCCACCAGCAGAGATGGGGGCAGACCGAACTATGGCTACACCTTC. Protein: CATSRDGGRPNYGYTF.

The rearrangement joins TRBV6-1 to TRBJ1-4; 9 nucleotides align to TRBD1. In germline, CDR1 is MNHNS, CDR2 SASEGT. The CDR3 is 15 amino acids. J was trimmed by 8 bases and V by 2 bases; bases with no gene match: 6. Here the CDR3 reads CASSEPGQGSEKLFF. DNA for the CDR3: TGTGCCAGCAGTGAACCGGGACAGGGATCCGAAAAACTGTTTTTT.

V gene TRBV10-3 combines with J gene TRBJ2-5; the match to TRBD2 covers 10 bases. This CDR3 has 15 amino acids. Germline-derived CDR1 and CDR2 are ENHRY and SYGVKD. J was trimmed by 4 bases and V by 0 bases; bases with no gene match: 2. In DNA, the CDR3 is TGTGCCATCAGTGAGTCCTCTAGCGGGAGAGAGACCCAGTACTTC. Encoded protein: CAISESSSGRETQYF.

This chain uses TRBV4-2 with TRBJ1-1; 8 bases agree with TRBD1. V shed 1 base and J 5 bases; nucleotides not matched to a gene: 6. CDR3 length equals 15 residues. Per the germline V gene, CDR1 is LGHNA and CDR2 is YNFKEQ. The CDR3 DNA reads as TGTGCCAGCAGCCAAGTAGCACAGGGGGGGACTGAAGCTTTCTTT. It specifies CASSQVAQGGTEAFF.

This chain joins TRBV29-1 and TRBJ1-2, with D tentatively TRBD1 (5 bases). V was pared by 3 bases and J by 7 bases, with 18 bases between. The CDR3 length is 14 residues. Germline assignment: CDR1 SQVTM and CDR2 ANQGSEA. CDR3 protein: CSVEGSGGWSGYTF. CDR3 coding DNA: TGCAGCGTTGAGGGATCGGGGGGTTGGTCTGGCTACACCTTC.

The chain links TRBV7-9 to TRBJ2-2; D is possibly TRBD1 (7 bases). The germline CDR1 and CDR2 sequences are SEHNR and FQNEAQ (reference sequence). The CDR3 spans 17 residues. The germline V and J ends were trimmed by 5 bases and 4 bases, with 20 bases remaining between them. CDR3 sequence reads: CASSAGGPGRGTGELFF. The CDR3 DNA follows: TGTGCCAGCAGCGCAGGGGGGCCGGGGCGTGGCACCGGGGAGCTGTTTTTT.

This chain connects TRBV9 to TRBJ1-4; 8 nucleotides align to TRBD1. The CDR3 sequence is 14 residues long. The V and J ends lost 3 bases and 2 bases, in that order; junction bases with no gene match: 0. Germline values: CDR1 SGDLS, CDR2 YYNGEE. Here the CDR3 DNA reads TGTGCCAGCAGCGACAGGGGGACTAATGAAAAACTGTTTTTT. It yields the protein CASSDRGTNEKLFF.

The J gene is TRBJ2-3, the V gene TRBV7-3, with 9 bases lining up with TRBD2. The CDR3 consists of 15 residues. Germline CDR1 is SGHTA and CDR2 is FQGTGA. With V trimmed by 2 bases and J by 4 bases, 4 bases remained unmatched. Here the CDR3 DNA reads TGTGCCAGCAGCTTATCGGGCGGGAGGGCAGATACGCAGTATTTT. As protein: CASSLSGGRADTQYF. Supplemented by reference TRBV7-3 and TRBJ2-3, the full variable domain reads GAGVSQTPSNKVTEKGKYVELRCDPISGHTALYWYRQSLGQGPEFLIYFQGTGAADDSGLPNDRFFAVRPEGSVSTLKIQRTERGDSAVYLCASSLSGGRADTQYFGPGTRLTVL.